These 3 T cell receptor beta chains were all obtained from the same sample, sequenced in a study of T-cell memory formation after mild COVID-19. TCRdb reprocessed the 5' RACE reads via MiXCR and lists one record per CDR3 protein. The sample lists 140,000 to 150,000 distinct CDR3 sequences, around 25% occurring once. The sample comprised PBMCs or a T cell subset sorted from them (not recorded which). These receptors originate from an adult woman who had mild COVID-19 (a few samples of this study predate the infection). Cell type and time point are not known.

There are a few counts of this clonotype. The rearrangement uses TRBV6-2 or TRBV6-3 and TRBJ2-2; no clear D. The CDR3 sequence is 13 residues long. CDR1 and CDR2 (germline): MNHEY, SVGEGT. The V end lost 8 bases, the J end lost 2 bases, and 9 bases lay between the germline ends. CDR3 sequence reads: CASCGGNTGELFF. CDR3 nucleotide sequence: TGTGCCAGCTGTGGTGGTAACACCGGGGAGCTGTTTTTT.

The table lists this clonotype with a few counts. The J gene is TRBJ1-2, the V gene TRBV12-3 or TRBV12-4, with a tentative D call TRBD1 (5 bases). The V and J ends lost 7 bases and 6 bases respectively, with 12 bases between them. The CDR3 consists of 12 residues. This CDR3 is CASTRGADGYTF. CDR3 DNA sequence: TGTGCCAGCACCCGAGGGGCGGATGGCTACACCTTC.

This clonotype was counted only a few times. The chain carries TRBV4-1 and TRBJ2-6; perhaps TRBD1 as D (5 bases). The CDR3 is 18 amino acids. Trimming removed 4 bases from V and 2 bases from J, with 18 bases in between. Germline V gene lookup returns CDR1 MGHRA and CDR2 YSYEKL. CDR3 residues: CASSPAPKGPTGANVLTF. The CDR3 coding sequence is TGCGCCAGCAGCCCCGCCCCTAAGGGGCCCACTGGGGCCAACGTCCTGACTTTC.